These 3 T cell receptor beta chains originate from one sample sequenced in a study of blood T cell repertoires in COVID-19 (dated by TCRdb to 2018 to 2020). The library was made by the immunoSEQ multiplex PCR assay. TCRdb took over this immuneACCESS table, retaining in-frame rearrangements with V and J assigned. Such tables are incomplete; in checked studies, under half of the missing clones stem from an unresolved V gene, and the remainder is unexplained. Within this sample are hundreds of thousands of clones, with around 82% of them counted one time only. The top ten clones comprise 4.3% of the sample. The sample consisted of PBMCs or T cells enriched from blood (not recorded which). These TCRs come from a man aged 25 to 45 with acute COVID-19.

The CDR3 bases are TGTGCCAGCAGCCAAGAAGGGTTAGCGGGGGCGAACACCGGGGAGCTGTTTTTT. Amino acids: CASSQEGLAGANTGELFF. The chain joins TRBV3-1 (or the pseudogene TRBV3-2) to TRBJ2-2; 9 bases align to TRBD2. This CDR3 region has 18 residues. V gave up 0 bases and J gave up 0 bases; unmatched junction bases: 5. CDR1 and CDR2 (germline): LGHDT, YNNKEL (reference sequence).

The J gene is TRBJ1-6, the V gene TRBV13; tentative D call: TRBD1 (5 bases). From germline, CDR1 is PRHDT and CDR2 FYEKMQ (reference sequence). This CDR3 has 16 residues. V was cut by 2 bases and J by 7 bases, with 15 bases left in between. As DNA, the CDR3 is TGTGCCAGCAGCTTATTGATACAGGCGGAAAATTCACCCCTCCACTTT. Translating gives CASSLLIQAENSPLHF.

This chain connects TRBV6-2 or TRBV6-3 to TRBJ1-1; D is undetermined. V gave up 5 bases and J gave up 8 bases, with 12 bases separating them. The CDR3 is 12 residues long. Germline loops: CDR1 MNHEY, CDR2 SVGEGT. The CDR3 DNA follows: TGTGCCAGCAGTCGTGGGAGGGCAGAAGCTTTCTTT. Translating gives CASSRGRAEAFF.